The 25 T cell receptor beta chains given below trace back to one sample, sequenced in a study of identifying expanded T cells in peripheral blood. TCRdb keeps only in-frame clones here, not all; method: immunoSEQ multiplex PCR. The sample records over 90,000 clones, roughly 86% being singletons. Source material: blood. The receptors shown here come from a person between 18 and 70 years old in good health.

The chain carries TRBV15 and TRBJ2-5; 8 positions match TRBD1. The V gene end was trimmed by 1 base and the J gene end by 0 bases; junction bases not matched to a gene: 1. Germline CDR1 and CDR2: LNHNV and YYDKDF (reference sequence). CDR3 size: 15 residues. The CDR3 region is CATSRGQGYQETQYF. The DNA of the CDR3 is TGTGCCACCAGCAGAGGACAGGGGTACCAAGAGACCCAGTACTTC.

The chain couples TRBV5-1 to TRBJ2-5, with D possibly being TRBD1 or TRBD2 (5 bases each). Germline V gene lookup returns CDR1 SGHRS and CDR2 YFSETQ. V was clipped by 4 bases and J by 1 base, with 17 bases between them. The CDR3 extends over 16 amino acids. The CDR3 sequence is CASSPGHKGTQETQYF. In DNA form, the CDR3 reads TGCGCCAGCAGCCCAGGACATAAGGGGACCCAAGAGACCCAGTACTTC.

The chain is built from TRBV6-1 and TRBJ2-7; TRBD2 agrees at 7 bases. The CDR3 totals 14 residues. Per the germline V gene, CDR1 is MNHNS and CDR2 is SASEGT. V lost 5 bases, J lost 1 base, and 5 bases stayed unmatched. The CDR3 here is CASSSQGGSYEQYF. As DNA, the CDR3 is TGTGCCAGCAGTTCGCAGGGAGGGTCCTACGAGCAGTACTTC.

To note about this clone: Other DNA sequences from this sample encode an identical CDR3 as well. The chain is built from TRBV30 and TRBJ1-3; the D gene is possibly TRBD1 (6 bases). Per the germline V gene, CDR1 is GTSNPN and CDR2 is SVGIG (reference sequence). Trimming cost V 0 bases and J 4 bases, with 13 bases left between them. This CDR3 has 15 residues. The CDR3 DNA is TGTGCCTGGAGTGTAGGCCAGGGGTCAGGAAACACCATATATTTT. This codes for CAWSVGQGSGNTIYF.

This chain connects TRBV28 to TRBJ2-7; 7 nucleotides match TRBD2. V lost 5 bases and J lost 2; bases outside the gene matches: 9. In germline, CDR1 is MDHEN, CDR2 SYDVKM. The CDR3 spans 15 residues. CDR3 region: CASSSGVAGTYEQYF. For the CDR3, the DNA is TGTGCCAGCAGTAGCGGGGTAGCGGGTACCTACGAGCAGTACTTC.

V is TRBV14 and J is TRBJ1-2; D call uncertain. CDR1 and CDR2 from the germline V gene are SGHDN and FVKESK. CDR3 length equals 14 residues. Trimming shortened V by 0 bases and J by 5 bases, and 10 bases separated the two germline ends. The chain's CDR3 is CASSQDRGSYGYTF. CDR3 nucleotides: TGTGCCAGCAGCCAAGATCGGGGATCATATGGCTACACCTTC.

The chain couples TRBV9 to TRBJ1-2, with D uncertain. V was clipped by 3 bases and J by 3 bases, with 21 bases between them. The CDR3 totals 17 residues. Germline assignment: CDR1 SGDLS and CDR2 YYNGEE. The CDR3 here is CASSEEVSAPLDYGYTF. In DNA form, the CDR3 reads TGTGCCAGCAGCGAGGAGGTTTCCGCGCCCCTTGACTATGGCTACACCTTC.

This rearrangement joins TRBV7-8 to TRBJ1-1; D unclear. The length of the CDR3 is 12 residues. Trimming pared 3 bases from V and 6 bases from J, leaving 8 bases between. Per germline, CDR1 SGHVS and CDR2 FQNEAQ. CDR3 region: CASSLGRPEAFF. DNA of the CDR3: TGTGCCAGCAGCTTGGGCCGCCCTGAAGCTTTCTTT.

V usage is TRBV21-1 and J usage is TRBJ2-3. TRBV21-1 is termed a pseudogene. This CDR3 is 12 amino acids long. In nucleotides, the CDR3 is TGTGCCAGCAGCGCAACCGGGACGGAGGAGTATTTT. Encoded protein: CASSATGTEEYF.

The V and J genes are TRBV6-6 and TRBJ1-2, with D possibly TRBD1 on 6 matching bases. V dropped 2 bases and J dropped 3 bases, with 10 bases sitting between them. Per the germline V gene, CDR1 is MNHNY and CDR2 is SVGAGI (reference sequence). The CDR3 extends over 14 amino acids. CDR3 sequence (DNA): TGTGCCAGCAGTTACGACAGGATTTACTATGGCTACACCTTC. As protein: CASSYDRIYYGYTF.

V and J are TRBV7-2 and TRBJ1-5; perhaps TRBD1 as D (5 bases). The CDR3 is 15 residues long. Trimming stripped 6 bases from V and 3 bases from J, with 15 bases between. Per germline, CDR1 SGHTA and CDR2 FQGNSA. The CDR3 nucleotides read TGTGCCAGCAGTCTTACCTCAGGGTCCAATCAGCCCCAGCATTTT. Protein: CASSLTSGSNQPQHF.

The rearrangement links TRBV11-2 to TRBJ2-7; 8 bases are shared with TRBD2. Germline trimming cut 3 bases from V and 0 bases from J; bases unmatched to any gene: 4. From germline, CDR1 is SGHAT and CDR2 FQNNGV. The CDR3 is 15 amino acids. The CDR3 DNA sequence: TGTGCCAGCAGCTTCGAGCGGGGGACCTCCTACGAGCAGTACTTC. Its protein product is CASSFERGTSYEQYF.

V and J are TRBV12-5 and TRBJ2-7; possible D gene TRBD1, 5 bases. Trimming cost V 0 bases and J 2 bases, with 11 bases left between them. From germline, CDR1 is LGHNT and CDR2 FRNRAP. The CDR3 totals 15 residues. The CDR3 bases are TGTGCTAGTGGTTTGGTACTGGGGCACCCCTACGAGCAGTACTTC. Protein sequence: CASGLVLGHPYEQYF.

The V gene is TRBV12-5, the J gene TRBJ1-1; the D gene is possibly TRBD1 (6 bases). V lost 3 bases and J lost 9, with 11 bases in between. Germline CDR1 is LGHNT and CDR2 is FRNRAP. This CDR3 spans 12 amino acids. CDR3 in amino acids: CASGFRTAKAFF. For the CDR3, the DNA is TGTGCTAGTGGTTTCCGGACAGCCAAAGCTTTCTTT.

As for this clone: The conserved phenylalanine or tryptophan normally closing the CDR3 is absent here, so this likely arose from a read error. It is unclear where the CDR3 begins or ends on the DNA, so no DNA is shown, and the CDR3 is as TCRdb lists it. V gene TRBV30 combines with J gene TRBJ1-1. With termini counted, the CDR3 has 11 amino acids. Looked up from germline, CDR1 is GTSNPN and CDR2 is SVGIG (reference sequence). The CDR3 protein is CAWSVLGPLKT.

The chain joins TRBV6-5 to TRBJ2-3; no clear D. This CDR3 comprises 14 residues. The V end lost 2 bases, the J end lost 0 bases, and 6 bases lay between the germline ends. Germline assignment: CDR1 MNHEY and CDR2 SVGAGI. The CDR3 loop is CASSYRTSTDTQYF. In DNA, the CDR3 is TGTGCCAGCAGTTACCGCACTAGCACAGATACGCAGTATTTT.

The rearrangement uses TRBV4-1 and TRBJ2-5, with TRBD1 matching 7 bases. The V gene's germline CDR1 is MGHRA and CDR2 YSYEKL. The V gene end was trimmed by 6 bases and the J gene end by 2 bases; junction bases not matched to a gene: 12. The CDR3 has 16 residues. CDR3 nucleotides: TGCGCCAGCAGTCGGTATGGATGGACAGGTCAAGAGACCCAGTACTTC. Its translation is CASSRYGWTGQETQYF.

This clone was counted only a few times. CDR3 coding DNA: TGTGCCAGCTCATACGGGCAGGGGCACATTCAGTACTTC. Its protein is CASSYGQGHIQYF. This chain joins TRBV18 and TRBJ2-4, with D perhaps TRBD1 (6 bases). V was cut by 5 bases and J by 8 bases, with 13 bases left in between. This CDR3 is 13 amino acids long. CDR1 and CDR2 from the germline V gene are KGHSH and LQKENI.

This clone was detected a few times. The chain uses TRBV6-1 and TRBJ1-5; D gene uncertain. The CDR3 spans 14 residues. The germline V gene encodes CDR1 MNHNS and CDR2 SASEGT. Trimming took 7 bases from V and 3 from J, leaving 13 bases between them. This CDR3 is CASTSLIHNQPQHF. The CDR3 nucleotides read TGTGCCAGCACCAGCCTAATTCACAATCAGCCCCAGCATTTT.

The J gene is TRBJ2-5, the V gene TRBV2, with D tentatively TRBD1 (5 bases). The germline V and J ends were trimmed by 6 bases and 2 bases, with 16 bases remaining between them. The length of the CDR3 is 15 residues. CDR1 and CDR2 from the germline V gene are SNHLY and FYNNEI. CDR3 residues: CASRQTGGPQETQYF. In DNA, the CDR3 is TGTGCCAGCAGACAAACAGGTGGGCCACAAGAGACCCAGTACTTC.

The genes are TRBV28 and TRBJ1-2; D perhaps matches TRBD1 (5 bases). This CDR3 has 17 residues. V was shortened by 2 bases and J by 11 bases, with 27 bases between the two germline ends. The germline V gene has CDR1 MDHEN and CDR2 SYDVKM. The CDR3 coding sequence is TGTGCCAGCAGTTTAGGCGGGGCTACGACGACGGTCTTGGGGTACACCTTC. The encoded protein is CASSLGGATTTVLGYTF.

The chain couples TRBV30 to TRBJ2-1; D perhaps matches TRBD2 (7 bases). Germline CDR1 reads GTSNPN; CDR2 reads SVGIG (reference sequence). The V end was cut by 4 bases, the J end by 8 bases, with 24 bases between. This CDR3 is 16 amino acids long. DNA for the CDR3: TGTGCCTGGACCGAGGGGGGGGCAGGGCCAAGGGATGAGCAGTTCTTC. Protein: CAWTEGGAGPRDEQFF.

As concerns this clone: Relative to the germline gene, one junction end is altered; a read error may explain this. This rearrangement joins TRBV11-3 to TRBJ2-3, with D unclear. The CDR3 contains 15 residues. Germline V CDR1 and CDR2: SGHNT, YENEEA. As DNA, the CDR3 is TGTGCCAGCAGCTTAGATCTGGGTAGCAAAGATACGCAGTATTTT. Protein sequence: CASSLDLGSKDTQYF. The entire variable domain, with the rest obtained from reference TRBV11-3 and TRBJ2-3, is as follows: EAGVVQSPRYKIIEKKQPVAFWCNPISGHNTLYWYLQNLGQGPELLIRYENEEAVDDSQLPKDRFSAERLKGVDSTLKIQPAELGDSAVYLCASSLDLGSKDTQYFGPGTRLTVL.

The chain combines TRBV6-6 with TRBJ1-3, with 8 bases matching TRBD1. V dropped 0 bases and J dropped 3; count of bases not matched to a gene: 4. Per the germline V gene, CDR1 is MNHNY and CDR2 is SVGAGI (reference sequence). CDR3 length: 16 residues. CDR3: CASSYSGRGLGNTIYF. The DNA of the CDR3 is TGTGCCAGCAGTTACTCGGGCAGGGGGCTTGGAAACACCATATATTTT.

This rearrangement joins TRBV10-3 to TRBJ1-2; the D gene is possibly TRBD1 (5 bases). The CDR3 is 14 amino acids. CDR1 and CDR2 (germline): ENHRY, SYGVKD. V was cut by 8 bases and J by 1 base, with 14 bases left in between. Here the CDR3 reads CAIRWGSVNYGYTF. The CDR3 DNA reads as TGTGCCATCCGATGGGGCTCGGTTAACTATGGCTACACCTTC.